A single sample is the source of the 17 T cell receptor beta chains below, sequenced in a study of OX40 agonist ivuxolimab in advanced cancers. Library method: the immunoSEQ multiplex PCR assay. In TCRdb, the immuneACCESS table is reduced to in-frame sequences with V and J assigned. These tables do not hold every clone; where another copy was compared, an unresolved V gene accounts for under half, and the others remain unexplained. In all, the sample holds roughly 29,000 clones, and nearly 95% of those were seen once. Over 7.5% of the sample belongs to the ten largest clones. The material sequenced was CD4+ or CD8+ T cells sorted from blood, taken in a trial of the OX40 agonist ivuxolimab. The receptors shown here come from an adult with an advanced solid tumor such as melanoma, head and neck, liver or kidney cancer.

V gene TRBV7-2 combines with J gene TRBJ2-7, with 12 positions matching TRBD2. This CDR3 comprises 19 residues. The trim removed 5 bases at V and 0 bases at J, leaving 14 bases unmatched. Germline CDR1 and CDR2: SGHTA and FQGNSA. In DNA, the CDR3 is TGTGCCAGCAGCCCTCCGGGACTAGCGGGTAATGCGAGCTCCTACGAGCAGTACTTC. Translating it yields CASSPPGLAGNASSYEQYF.

The J gene is TRBJ2-7, the V gene TRBV21-1; the DNA was not compared with TRBD2, the D call given in the table. TRBV21-1 constitutes a pseudogene. The length of the CDR3 is 14 residues. CDR3 sequence (DNA): TGTGCCAGCAGCAGCGGGGTCCTTGGATGTGAGCAGTACTTC. It specifies CASSSGVLGCEQYF.

The chain combines TRBV9 with TRBJ2-1; a weak D match, TRBD2 (8 bases). Per the germline V gene, CDR1 is SGDLS and CDR2 is YYNGEE. The CDR3 covers 16 residues. Trimming left V 4 bases short and J 5 bases short, with 19 bases between. This chain's CDR3 is CASSPGSGTADNEQFF. CDR3 coding DNA: TGTGCCAGCAGCCCTGGTAGCGGGACAGCTGACAATGAGCAGTTCTTC.

This clone was found once. This sequence joins TRBV13 and TRBJ1-3; D is ambiguous. There are 16 residues in the CDR3. V was trimmed by 2 bases and J by 0 bases, leaving 11 bases between them. Germline V gene lookup returns CDR1 PRHDT and CDR2 FYEKMQ (reference sequence). CDR3 sequence: CASSLPTSVSGNTIYF. CDR3 coding DNA: TGTGCCAGCAGCTTACCTACCTCCGTCTCTGGAAACACCATATATTTT.

The V and J genes are TRBV5-4 and TRBJ2-2; possible D gene TRBD1, 5 bases. Germline V gives CDR1 SGHNT, CDR2 YYREEE (reference sequence). V shed 2 bases and J shed 1 base, with 9 bases lying between them. This CDR3 spans 15 amino acids. In DNA form, the CDR3 reads TGTGCCAGCAGCTTTCCCCAGGGGAACACCGGGGAGCTGTTTTTT. Translated, it gives CASSFPQGNTGELFF.

The rearrangement links TRBV30 to TRBJ2-1; 10 bases map to TRBD2. This CDR3 has 16 residues. CDR1 and CDR2 from the germline V gene are GTSNPN and SVGIG (reference sequence). V shed 0 bases and J 7 bases; nucleotides not matched to a gene: 9. The CDR3 DNA is TGTGCCTGGAGTGTACAGTCTAGCGGGAGTCATAATGAGCAGTTCTTC. This translates into CAWSVQSSGSHNEQFF.

V gene TRBV10-3 combines with J gene TRBJ1-1; a weak D match, TRBD1 (6 bases). Trimming pared 5 bases from V and 4 bases from J, leaving 26 bases between. The CDR3 runs 18 residues. Looked up from germline, CDR1 is ENHRY and CDR2 is SYGVKD. CDR3 sequence (DNA): TGTGCCATCAGTATCCATTCCCGATTTGACAGGCAGGGCACTGAAGCTTTCTTT. It codes for CAISIHSRFDRQGTEAFF.

The chain's CDR3 is CASQQSSSDEKLFF. CDR3 nucleotides: TGTGCCAGCCAACAGTCCTCCTCGGACGAAAAACTGTTTTTT. The chain combines TRBV7-2 with TRBJ1-4, with D unclear. This CDR3 region has 14 residues. CDR1 is SGHTA and CDR2 is FQGNSA in the germline V gene. V was clipped by 8 bases and J by 8 bases, with 18 bases between them.

J is TRBJ2-5 and V is TRBV5-1, with 7 bases lining up with TRBD2. V was pared by 2 bases and J by 3 bases, with 13 bases of the junction left unmatched. Germline V gene sequence: CDR1 SGHRS, CDR2 YFSETQ. The CDR3 runs to 17 residues. In DNA, the CDR3 is TGCGCCAGCAGCTTCAAATTCACGGGGGGATTTGAAGAGACCCAGTACTTC. Translating gives CASSFKFTGGFEETQYF.

This chain links TRBV11-3 with TRBJ2-3, with 7 bases matching TRBD1. After removal of 1 base from V and 2 bases from J, the junction contained 6 bases not matched to a gene. The CDR3 consists of 16 residues. The germline gives CDR1 SGHNT, CDR2 YENEEA. The chain's CDR3 is CASSLGAQGNTDTQYF. DNA for the CDR3: TGTGCCAGCAGCTTAGGCGCACAGGGGAACACAGATACGCAGTATTTT.

The gene calls are TRBV6-1 and TRBJ1-2; D ambiguous. CDR1 is MNHNS and CDR2 is SASEGT in the germline V gene. This CDR3 has 15 residues. The V gene lost 0 bases and the J gene lost 1 base, with 9 bases spanning the gap. CDR3: CASSEAHQRNYGYTF. Here the CDR3 DNA reads TGTGCCAGCAGTGAAGCGCATCAGCGTAACTATGGCTACACCTTC.

The V call is TRBV7-9, the J call TRBJ2-7, with D possibly matching TRBD1 (5 bases). This CDR3 region has 13 residues. The ends were cut back, 5 bases at V and 0 bases at J, with 8 bases in the middle. Germline V gives CDR1 SEHNR, CDR2 FQNEAQ (reference sequence). The CDR3 loop reads CASSPTASYEQYF. The CDR3 region has the DNA TGTGCCAGCAGCCCGACAGCCTCCTACGAGCAGTACTTC.

This chain links TRBV19 with TRBJ2-3; 8 bases align to TRBD1. With 7 bases clipped from V and 1 base from J, the junction kept 7 bases outside the gene matches. The CDR3 covers 15 residues. Germline V gene lookup returns CDR1 LNHDA and CDR2 SQIVND (reference sequence). The CDR3 is CASNQQGVGTDTQYF. The CDR3 bases are TGTGCCAGTAATCAACAGGGGGTCGGCACAGATACGCAGTATTTT.

The chain links TRBV30 to TRBJ2-1, with D unclear. Germline CDR1 and CDR2: GTSNPN and SVGIG (reference sequence). The CDR3 is made up of 14 amino acids. V lost 0 bases and J 0 bases, leaving 6 bases between the germline ends. The CDR3 loop reads CAWSVEISYNEQFF. The CDR3 nucleotides are TGTGCCTGGAGTGTTGAGATCTCCTACAATGAGCAGTTCTTC.

The chain is built from TRBV5-1 and TRBJ1-2, with D possibly matching TRBD1 (5 bases). Germline V gene sequence: CDR1 SGHRS, CDR2 YFSETQ. V lost 0 bases and J lost 4, with 13 bases in between. This CDR3 comprises 15 residues. CDR3 region: CASSLGGRVSYGYTF. CDR3 DNA sequence: TGCGCCAGCAGCTTGGGCGGCAGGGTTAGCTATGGCTACACCTTC.

The V gene is TRBV29-1, the J gene TRBJ2-5; 9 bases line up with TRBD2. Trimming at V came to 4 bases and at J to 1 base, leaving 4 bases not matched to a gene. CDR1 and CDR2 from the germline V gene are SQVTM and ANQGSEA. CDR3 length: 14 amino acids. CDR3 nucleotide sequence: TGCAGCGTTGGAGCGGGGGGAGGCCAAGAGACCCAGTACTTC. It is translated as CSVGAGGGQETQYF.

The chain employs TRBV7-6 and TRBJ2-3, with 9 bases that match TRBD2. Trimming took 4 bases from V and 2 from J; bases not matched to a gene: 13. The germline V gene has CDR1 SGHVS and CDR2 FNYEAQ. CDR3 length: 18 amino acids. The CDR3 protein is CASSYPPSGAPPTDTQYF. The CDR3 DNA follows: TGTGCCAGCAGCTACCCGCCTAGCGGGGCCCCACCCACAGATACGCAGTATTTT.